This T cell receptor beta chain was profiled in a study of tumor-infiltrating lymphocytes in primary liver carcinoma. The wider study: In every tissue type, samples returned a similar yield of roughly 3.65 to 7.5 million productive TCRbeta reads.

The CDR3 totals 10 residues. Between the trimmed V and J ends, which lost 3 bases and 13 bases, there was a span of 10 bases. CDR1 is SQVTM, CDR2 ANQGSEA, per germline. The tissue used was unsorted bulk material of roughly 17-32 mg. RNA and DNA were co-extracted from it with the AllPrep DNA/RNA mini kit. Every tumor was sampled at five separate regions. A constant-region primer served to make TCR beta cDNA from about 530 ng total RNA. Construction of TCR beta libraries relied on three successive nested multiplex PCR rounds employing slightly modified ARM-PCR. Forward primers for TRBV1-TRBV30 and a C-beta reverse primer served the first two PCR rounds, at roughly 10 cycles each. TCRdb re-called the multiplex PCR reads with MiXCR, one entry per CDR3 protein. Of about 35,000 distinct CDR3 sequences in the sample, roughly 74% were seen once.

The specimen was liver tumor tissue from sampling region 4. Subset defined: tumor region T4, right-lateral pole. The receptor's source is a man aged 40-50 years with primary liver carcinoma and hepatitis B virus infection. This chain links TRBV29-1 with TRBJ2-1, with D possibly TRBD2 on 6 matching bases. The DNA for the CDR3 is TGCAGCGTTGAGGAGGGAGGACAGTTCTTC. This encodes CSVEEGGQFF.